The entry that follows covers one TCR beta chain sequence. This CDR3 has 14 amino acids. The germline V gene encodes CDR1 SGHTA and CDR2 FQGNSA. V was pared by 1 base and J by 8 bases, with 12 bases between. The data were taken from a study of T cell repertoires in cytomegalovirus infection. MiXCR, run by TCRdb on the reads, gives a single entry per CDR3 protein. The table has roughly 150,000 distinct CDR3 sequences, 15% to 20% seen once; the top ten hold around 20%. The V call is TRBV7-2, the J call TRBJ2-1, with a tentative D call TRBD2 (5 bases). This clonotype was sampled from a human donor in good health (CMV status not recorded). Some clones in this sample may be carry-over from other donors' samples. Sequenced: CD8+ T cells from PBMCs. The CDR3 nucleotides read TGTGCCAGCAGCTTAGGTGCCACGGGGTATGAGCAGTTCTTC. This codes for CASSLGATGYEQFF.